The rows below give T cell receptor beta chains drawn from one sample of a study of CD8+CD57+ T cells in acquired aplastic anemia. From the reads, TCRdb called clonotypes with MiXCR, one entry per CDR3 protein. The profile shows around 170,000 distinct CDR3 sequences, approximately 50% of them singletons. The specimen sequenced was sorted CD4+, CD8+, or CD8+CD57+ T cells (not recorded which) from PBMCs. These receptors were taken from a human donor with aplastic anemia. Both conserved end residues are part of each CDR3. Clone size is given for some rows only: seen once, a few or many times, or a class if the clone is expanded.

>many|TRBV24-1
CATSPGQGRDNEQFF
>many|TRBV12-3/TRBV12-4
CASSSTGAGANVLTF
>-|TRBV25-1
CASSESGRETQYF
>many|TRBV4-2
CASSLKRYNEQFF
>-|TRBV20-1
CSASPRTVYQQFF
>many|TRBV20-1
CSARGPIEKLFF
>-|TRBV5-1
CASSLDTGTYNEQFF
>-|TRBV6-1
CATSGQAFLGAFF
>-|TRBV9
CASSVPDSPRHF
>-|TRBV11-1
CASSLSTGASGNTIYF
>many|TRBV12-3/TRBV12-4
CASSLSGGGYTF
>once|TRBV9
CASSVGQSRELFF
>-|TRBV5-5
CASSGQNTEAFF
>-|TRBV11-1
CASSSQGGTGANVLTF
>few|TRBV30
CAWSTGLAGGDTQYF
>-|TRBV20-1
CSGEGAMTGGSEQFF
>-|TRBV20-1
CSASLWESQETQYF
>-|TRBV19
CASSMNPPPQHF
>-|TRBV20-1
CSATRDGRYNSPLHF
>-|TRBV9
CASSVGMGREGAFF
>-|TRBV3-1
CASSQSAALMSSGNTIYF
>many|TRBV7-9
CASSLGPDEQFF
>once|TRBV20-1
CSAVQEADGYTF
>many|TRBV30
CAWSRAGADTQYF
>-|TRBV10-3
CAIKASEYNEQFF
>many|TRBV2
CASSGVLSGNTIYF
>many|TRBV2
CASSESRFQPQHF
>-|TRBV2
CASSQGDSYEQYF
>few|TRBV10-3
CAISLPEEGTQYF